This T cell receptor beta chain stems from a study of cytomegalovirus exposure and HLA in healthy donors. Study-level information: There were about 85 million unique TCRs (from HLA-typed donors) in an early data release. Study-level points and caveats: Most sequenced TCRs were rare (though some public TCRs occurred in many donors). Some V segments (TRBV6-2 and TRBV6-3 among them) were excluded as indistinguishable. Researchers reported in a later analysis that a missense DCLRE1C variant was tied to TCR beta V- and J-gene trimming.

Remarks on this clone: Antigen: not known.

It was with 60 Vbeta and 13 Jbeta primers that the PCR ran. Assay used: immunoSEQ multiplex PCR; TCRdb lists only in-frame clones, some missing. The repertoire holds 60,000 to 75,000 clones, with 80% to 90% as singletons. Germline V gives CDR1 KGHSH, CDR2 LQKENI. This CDR3 contains 15 residues. V was trimmed by 3 bases and J by 2 bases, leaving 13 bases between them. This receptor was taken from a woman aged 25-40 years in good health and CMV-seropositive. The chain is built from TRBV18 and TRBJ1-2; perhaps TRBD1 as D (6 bases). Sequencing was carried out using PBMCs. DNA for the CDR3: TGTGCCAGCTCACCCACAGGACAGTTAAACTATGGCTACACCTTC. It translates to CASSPTGQLNYGYTF.